The rows below give T cell receptor beta chains drawn from one sample of a study of cytomegalovirus exposure and HLA in healthy donors. Clones were sequenced by immunoSEQ multiplex PCR, and TCRdb holds only the in-frame ones, with some missing. The sample yields roughly 160,000 clones, approximately 80% seen once. Sequences were obtained from PBMCs. All receptors come from a male donor in good health and CMV-seronegative. Both conserved end residues are part of each CDR3. D genes are given only for firm matches. The size entry is marked missing in some rows and otherwise reads once, few, many or a size class.

>TRBV7-6|TRBJ2-6|TRBD1|.
TGTGCCAGCAGCTTAAGGGGGCGCTTCCCTGGGGCCAACGTCCTGACTTTC
CASSLRGRFPGANVLTF
>TRBV6-5|TRBJ2-7|TRBD1|few
TGTGCCAGCAGCCCACCCGGGACAGGGATGTACGAGCAGTACTTC
CASSPPGTGMYEQYF
>TRBV27|TRBJ2-7|TRBD1|.
TGTGCCAGCAGTACCCCCCAGGGGGCCGAGCAGTACTTC
CASSTPQGAEQYF
>TRBV10-2|TRBJ2-3|TRBD2|few
TGCGCCAGCAGGCAGCGGGGGGGCACGGATACGCAGTATTTT
CASRQRGGTDTQYF
>TRBV28|TRBJ1-5|TRBD1|.
TGTGCCAGCAGTTTGACAGGGGGCAATCAGCCCCAGCATTTT
CASSLTGGNQPQHF
>TRBV11-2|TRBJ2-1|TRBD2|once
TGTGCCAGCAGCTTCGGGGGGGCCAATGAGCAGTTCTTC
CASSFGGANEQFF
>TRBV7-6|TRBJ2-1|TRBD1|.
TGTGCCAGCAGCTTTACTATACTGGACAGGGTCGTGAACAATGAGCAGTTCTTC
CASSFTILDRVVNNEQFF
>TRBV19|TRBJ1-5|TRBD1|.
TGTGCCAGTACTCCTCCCCCCGGGACAGAAAAAAATCAGCCCCAGCATTTT
CASTPPPGTEKNQPQHF
>TRBV5-1|TRBJ2-7|TRBD2|.
TGCGCCAGCAGCTTGAAAGACGGGACTAGCGGGTACGAGCAGTACTTC
CASSLKDGTSGYEQYF
>TRBV5-1|TRBJ2-5|.|.
TGCGCCAGCAGCTTCTTCGGCCAAGAGACCCAGTACTTC
CASSFFGQETQYF
>TRBV19|TRBJ2-7|.|.
TGTGCCAGTAGTATAAGCGGCTACGAGCAGTACTTC
CASSISGYEQYF
>TRBV28|TRBJ2-7|TRBD2|.
TGTGCCAGCAGTTTGCCCCTGGGACTAGCGGGGATCTCCTACGAGCAGTACTTC
CASSLPLGLAGISYEQYF
>TRBV27|TRBJ2-3|TRBD2|.
TGTGCCAGCAGTTTTGGCGGGGGGGCTGGCACAGATACGCAGTATTTT
CASSFGGGAGTDTQYF
>TRBV4-2|TRBJ2-3|.|.
TGTGCCAGCAGCCAAGAAGCTGCGGGGCTCACAGATACGCAGTATTTT
CASSQEAAGLTDTQYF
>TRBV19|TRBJ1-5|TRBD1|.
TGTGCCAGTCAGGGGCTCGACAGGGATCAGCCCCAGCATTTT
CASQGLDRDQPQHF
>TRBV9|TRBJ2-7|TRBD2|.
TGTGCCAGCAGCGCAGGAGGACCGGGACTACCTTACGAGCAGTACTTC
CASSAGGPGLPYEQYF
>TRBV4-3|TRBJ2-1|.|few
TGCGCCAGCAGAGCCCTGGATGAGCAGTTCTTC
CASRALDEQFF
>TRBV5-4|TRBJ2-3|.|.
TGTGCCAGCAGCTTGGAGTCGTTAGCAGATACGCAGTATTTT
CASSLESLADTQYF
>TRBV7-8|TRBJ2-7|.|.
TGTGCCAGCAGCCCCCCCCGGGACTTTCCCTCCTACGAGCAGTACTTC
CASSPPRDFPSYEQYF